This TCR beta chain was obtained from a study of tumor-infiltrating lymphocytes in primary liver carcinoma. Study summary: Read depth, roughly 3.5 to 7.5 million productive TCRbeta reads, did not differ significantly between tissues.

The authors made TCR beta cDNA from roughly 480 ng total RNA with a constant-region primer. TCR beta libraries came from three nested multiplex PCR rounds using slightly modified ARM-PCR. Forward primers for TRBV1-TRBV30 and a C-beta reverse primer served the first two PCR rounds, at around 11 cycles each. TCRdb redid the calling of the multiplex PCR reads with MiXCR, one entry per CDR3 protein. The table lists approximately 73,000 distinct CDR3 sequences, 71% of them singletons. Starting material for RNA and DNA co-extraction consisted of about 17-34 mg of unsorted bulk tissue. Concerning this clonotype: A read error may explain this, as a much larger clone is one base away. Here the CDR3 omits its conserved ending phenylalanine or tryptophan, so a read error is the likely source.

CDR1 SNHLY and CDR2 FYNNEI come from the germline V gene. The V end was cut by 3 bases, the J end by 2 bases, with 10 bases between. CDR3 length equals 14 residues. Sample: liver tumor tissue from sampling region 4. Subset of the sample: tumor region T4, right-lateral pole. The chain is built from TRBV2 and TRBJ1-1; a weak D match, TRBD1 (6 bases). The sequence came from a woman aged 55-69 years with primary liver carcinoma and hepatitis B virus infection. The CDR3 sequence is CASSEGTYNTEAFC. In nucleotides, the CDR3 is TGTGCCAGCAGTGAGGGGACATACAACACTGAAGCTTTCTGT.